These 23 T cell receptor beta chains came from one sample sequenced in a study of blood T cells in healthy people across ages (dated by TCRdb to the mid-2010s). To prepare the library, 5' RACE was applied. The sequencer listed for this sample is Illumina HiSeq 2500. A second PCR of 7 to 11 cycles was run with a J-beta primer mix and a sample-barcoded 5' primer. In-frame beta chains were kept once TCRdb had trimmed the public reads at Q25 with fastp and called clones with MiXCR. Entries are consolidated by CDR3 protein sequence, retaining the most common genes and DNA. The sample data list 1.5 million to 2 million distinct CDR3 sequences, and roughly 27% of these were observed just once. The ten top clones hold around 7.7% of the sample. The source material was blood. These TCRs come from a woman in her 30s in good health.

The genes are TRBV20-1 and TRBJ2-1; D unresolved. Germline loops: CDR1 DFQATT, CDR2 SNEGSKA (reference sequence). V was cut by 6 bases and J by 4 bases, with 10 bases left in between. The CDR3 runs to 12 residues. The CDR3 DNA reads as TGCAGTGCGACGCGAGAGTACAATGAGCAGTTCTTC. Amino acid sequence: CSATREYNEQFF.

This chain uses TRBV5-1 with TRBJ2-1; 15 bases match TRBD2. The CDR3 contains 15 residues. V lost 4 bases and J lost 9; bases outside the gene matches: 5. Germline V gives CDR1 SGHRS, CDR2 YFSETQ. The CDR3 nucleotides are TGCGCCAGCAGCCCCGGGACTAGCGGGGGGACTGAGCAGTTCTTC. This gives the protein CASSPGTSGGTEQFF.

This clonotype occurred a few times. This chain links TRBV20-1 with TRBJ2-7, with 7 bases that match TRBD2. CDR3 length equals 14 residues. Germline V CDR1 and CDR2: DFQATT, SNEGSKA (reference sequence). V trimming: 0 bases; J trimming: 2 bases; junction bases outside the gene matches: 4. The CDR3 nucleotides read TGCAGTGCTAGAGATCGGGAGGATGCCTACGAGCAGTACTTC. This encodes CSARDREDAYEQYF.

The chain carries TRBV29-1 and TRBJ1-1; D call uncertain. Trimming shortened V by 5 bases and J by 6 bases, and 16 bases separated the two germline ends. CDR1 is SQVTM and CDR2 is ANQGSEA in the germline V gene. The CDR3 spans 13 residues. CDR3 in amino acids: CSVWPLAPSEAFF. In DNA, the CDR3 is TGCAGCGTTTGGCCTTTAGCCCCATCTGAAGCTTTCTTT.

This clonotype was counted many times. The rearrangement uses TRBV27 and TRBJ2-4; D might be TRBD1 (7 bases). CDR1 is MNHEY, CDR2 SMNVEV, per germline (reference sequence). The CDR3 contains 13 residues. The germline V and J ends were trimmed by 5 bases and 5 bases, with 10 bases remaining between them. The CDR3 protein is CASSAGGQNIQYF. In nucleotides, the CDR3 is TGTGCCAGCAGTGCAGGGGGGCAAAACATTCAGTACTTC.

This clonotype was found a few times. The chain couples TRBV7-9 to TRBJ2-7; 7 bases line up with TRBD2. Trimming at V came to 3 bases and at J to 5 bases, leaving 13 bases not matched to a gene. CDR3 length equals 16 residues. Germline CDR1 SEHNR, CDR2 FQNEAQ (reference sequence). DNA for the CDR3: TGTGCCAGCAGCTTTGTGGGGGAGGGTCTGTCCGACGAGCAGTACTTC. Translation gives CASSFVGEGLSDEQYF.

The J gene is TRBJ1-6, the V gene TRBV10-2, with TRBD1 matching 7 bases. Germline values: CDR1 WSHSY, CDR2 SAAADI. Trimming removed 6 bases from V and 8 bases from J; junction bases left unmatched: 7. This CDR3 comprises 14 residues. In DNA form, the CDR3 reads TGCGCCAGCAGGATGGGGACAGCAGATTCACCCCTCCACTTT. As protein: CASRMGTADSPLHF.

In its sample, this clonotype was seen a few times. The genes are TRBV30 and TRBJ2-6; D is undetermined. The V end was cut by 1 base, the J end by 0 bases, with 7 bases between. The CDR3 has 15 residues. Per germline, CDR1 GTSNPN and CDR2 SVGIG (reference sequence). The CDR3 nucleotides read TGTGCCTGGAGTGGGCAGGCCTCTGGGGCCAACGTCCTGACTTTC. Translation gives CAWSGQASGANVLTF. Complete variable domain (other parts from reference TRBV30 and TRBJ2-6): SQTIHQWPATLVQPVGSPLSLECTVEGTSNPNLYWYRQAAGRGLQLLFYSVGIGQISSEVPQNLSASRPQDRQFILSSKKLLLSDSGFYLCAWSGQASGANVLTFGAGSRLTVL.

There are a few counts of this clonotype. CDR3 DNA: TGCGCCAGCAGCCTACTACTAACGACAGCGAACTATGGCTACACCTTC. Encoded protein: CASSLLLTTANYGYTF. The chain combines TRBV5-1 with TRBJ1-2; D is perhaps TRBD1 (5 bases). The CDR3 has 16 residues. Trimming removed 4 bases from V and 2 bases from J, with 18 bases in between. Germline V gene lookup returns CDR1 SGHRS and CDR2 YFSETQ.

This clonotype was counted between two and nine times. The chain recombines TRBV7-6 with TRBJ1-5, with TRBD1 matching over 8 bases. Trimming removed 5 bases from V and 1 base from J; junction bases left unmatched: 7. The CDR3 sequence is 16 residues long. Germline loops: CDR1 SGHVS, CDR2 FNYEAQ. CDR3 region: CASSPSDRASNQPQHF. The CDR3 DNA is TGTGCCAGCAGCCCTTCGGACAGGGCCAGCAATCAGCCCCAGCATTTT.

This clonotype has just a few counts. This sequence joins TRBV28 and TRBJ2-3, with 9 bases fitting TRBD2. The V segment lost 7 bases and the J segment 2 bases; nucleotides outside the gene matches: 7. CDR3 length: 15 amino acids. In germline, CDR1 is MDHEN, CDR2 SYDVKM. CDR3 coding DNA: TGTGCCAGCATTGGAGCTAGCGGGATCACAGATACGCAGTATTTT. Translation: CASIGASGITDTQYF.

This chain uses TRBV7-2 with TRBJ2-1, with TRBD2 matching 7 bases. CDR1 is SGHTA, CDR2 FQGNSA, per germline. The CDR3 length is 14 residues. Unmatched junction bases numbered 11, after V lost 5 bases and J lost 10 bases. CDR3 amino acids: CASSLGGGREEQFF. The CDR3 DNA reads as TGTGCCAGCAGCCTGGGCGGCGGGAGAGAAGAGCAGTTCTTC.

Ten or more counts support this clonotype. The rearrangement links TRBV29-1 to TRBJ2-1; D gene ambiguous. The CDR3 covers 12 residues. Per the germline V gene, CDR1 is SQVTM and CDR2 is ANQGSEA. The V end was cut by 4 bases, the J end by 9 bases, with 13 bases between. The CDR3 reads CSVGNAASEQFF. CDR3 coding DNA: TGCAGCGTTGGGAATGCGGCTAGTGAGCAGTTCTTC.

This clonotype occurred many times. The genes are TRBV27 and TRBJ2-1; D remains ambiguous. Germline CDR1 is MNHEY and CDR2 is SMNVEV (reference sequence). The V end was cut by 5 bases, the J end by 4 bases, with 9 bases between. This CDR3 contains 13 residues. This chain's CDR3 is CASSLTLYNEQFF. The DNA for the CDR3 is TGTGCCAGCAGTCTTACTCTGTACAATGAGCAGTTCTTC.

V and J are TRBV27 and TRBJ2-4, with D unclear. V was pared by 6 bases and J by 11 bases, with 11 bases between. The CDR3 contains 11 residues. The germline gives CDR1 MNHEY, CDR2 SMNVEV (reference sequence). The CDR3 DNA reads TGTGCCAGCAGATTCAGCAACTTTCAGTACTTC. Protein sequence: CASRFSNFQYF.

The chain uses TRBV6-5 and TRBJ1-5; no clear D. Looked up from germline, CDR1 is MNHEY and CDR2 is SVGAGI. The CDR3 has 12 amino acids. The V gene lost 5 bases and the J gene lost 9 bases, with 11 bases spanning the gap. CDR3 in amino acids: CASSPPTGPQHF. The CDR3 bases are TGTGCCAGCAGTCCCCCCACGGGGCCCCAGCATTTT.

As to this clonotype: A single base separates this from a much larger clone, so it may be a read error. The rearrangement joins TRBV6-5 to TRBJ2-5; D is perhaps TRBD1 (6 bases). The germline V gene has CDR1 MNHEY and CDR2 SVGAGI. CDR3 size: 15 residues. DNA of the CDR3: TGTGCCAGCAGAATGTCGGATGACAGGACAGAGACCCGGTACTTC. Its translation is CASRMSDDRTETRYF.

The gene calls are TRBV29-1 and TRBJ2-2; a weak D match, TRBD1 (6 bases). The CDR3 is 14 residues long. Germline CDR1 SQVTM, CDR2 ANQGSEA. Between the trimmed V and J ends, which lost 5 bases and 0 bases, there was a span of 10 bases. CDR3 protein: CSVHEGANTGELFF. In DNA, the CDR3 is TGCAGCGTTCATGAGGGGGCGAACACCGGGGAGCTGTTTTTT.

V and J are TRBV9 and TRBJ2-7, with 8 bases lining up with TRBD2. Unmatched junction bases numbered 9, after V lost 4 bases and J lost 3 bases. The CDR3 runs 15 residues. Looked up from germline, CDR1 is SGDLS and CDR2 is YYNGEE. CDR3 sequence (DNA): TGTGCCAGCAGCCCCCAGAGCGGGGGCGACTACGAGCAGTACTTC. Protein product: CASSPQSGGDYEQYF.

The chain has TRBV27 and TRBJ2-3, with 7 bases matching TRBD2. Per germline, CDR1 MNHEY and CDR2 SMNVEV (reference sequence). The CDR3 length is 15 residues. The V segment lost 6 bases and the J segment 2 bases; nucleotides outside the gene matches: 8. The DNA of the CDR3 is TGTGCCAGCAGCCGCTTTGGGGGGGTCACAGATACGCAGTATTTT. This translates into CASSRFGGVTDTQYF.

This clonotype was observed at least ten times. The chain has TRBV7-9 and TRBJ2-5; 7 positions match TRBD1. Trimming removed 4 bases from V and 5 bases from J; junction bases left unmatched: 7. Germline CDR1 and CDR2: SEHNR and FQNEAQ (reference sequence). The CDR3 covers 14 residues. CDR3 coding DNA: TGTGCCAGCAGCTCCGACAGGGACCGCGAGACCCAGTACTTC. It specifies CASSSDRDRETQYF.

J is TRBJ1-4 and V is TRBV5-5; 7 bases are shared with TRBD1. Germline CDR1 is SGHKS and CDR2 is YYEKEE (reference sequence). V trimming: 3 bases; J trimming: 8 bases; junction bases outside the gene matches: 13. The CDR3 length is 16 residues. CDR3 loop: CASSSRAPGGDEKLFF. The CDR3, as DNA: TGTGCCAGCAGCTCCCGAGCGCCAGGGGGTGACGAAAAACTGTTTTTT.

This clonotype was observed many times. The V and J genes are TRBV13 and TRBJ2-7; 10 nucleotides agree with TRBD1. The CDR3 runs 15 residues. CDR1 and CDR2 from the germline V gene are PRHDT and FYEKMQ (reference sequence). V gave up 2 bases and J gave up 3 bases; unmatched junction bases: 4. This chain's CDR3 is CASSLRDRGNYEQYF. In DNA, the CDR3 is TGTGCCAGCAGCTTAAGGGACAGGGGAAACTACGAGCAGTACTTC. Using reference TRBV13 and TRBJ2-7 for the parts outside the CDR3, the full variable domain is AAGVIQSPRHLIKEKRETATLKCYPIPRHDTVYWYQQGPGQDPQFLISFYEKMQSDKGSIPDRFSAQQFSDYHSELNMSSLELGDSALYFCASSLRDRGNYEQYFGPGTRLTVT.